The 8 T cell receptor beta chains listed next were all sequenced from one sample in a study of cytomegalovirus exposure and HLA in healthy donors. With 60 Vbeta and 13 Jbeta primers, the PCR was carried out. Clones were sequenced by immunoSEQ multiplex PCR, and TCRdb holds only the in-frame ones, with some missing. The sample gives 200,000 to 250,000 clones, approximately 87% of which show up once; about 1.2% is in the top ten. The sequenced material came from PBMCs. The receptor set was obtained from a human donor in good health.

This rearrangement joins TRBV29-1 to TRBJ1-2; no firm D call. In germline, CDR1 is SQVTM, CDR2 ANQGSEA. V dropped 7 bases and J dropped 4 bases, with 16 bases sitting between them. This CDR3 has 13 residues. The CDR3: CSGGSQNAYGYTF. CDR3 in DNA: TGCAGCGGCGGGTCCCAAAACGCCTATGGCTACACCTTC.

The rearrangement uses TRBV18 and TRBJ2-7; 7 bases are shared with TRBD1. The V and J ends lost 3 bases and 2 bases, in that order; junction bases with no gene match: 10. The CDR3 runs 16 residues. CDR1 KGHSH and CDR2 LQKENI come from the germline V gene. CDR3 sequence reads: CASSPRVNRGAYEQYF. The DNA for the CDR3 is TGTGCCAGCTCACCTCGAGTGAACAGGGGAGCCTACGAGCAGTACTTC.

CDR3 sequence reads: CASTTHLYLNVSAQFF. DNA of the CDR3: TGTGCCAGTACTACCCACTTATACCTAAACGTCTCCGCGCAGTTCTTC. The chain recombines TRBV19 with TRBJ2-1; D gene ambiguous. Germline values: CDR1 LNHDA, CDR2 SQIVND (reference sequence). The CDR3 covers 16 residues. Trimming took 7 bases from V and 12 from J, leaving 28 bases between them.

This clone has just a few counts. The genes are TRBV2 and TRBJ2-7; weak D call: TRBD1 (6 bases). The CDR3 length is 17 residues. V was trimmed by 2 bases and J by 1 base, leaving 18 bases between them. The germline V gene has CDR1 SNHLY and CDR2 FYNNEI. In DNA form, the CDR3 reads TGTGCCAGCAGTGAATTGGAGTTCAGGGGCGGGTCCTACGAGCAGTACTTC. Protein product: CASSELEFRGGSYEQYF.

The genes are TRBV18 and TRBJ2-7, with D unclear. The CDR3 consists of 12 residues. Deletions cut 2 bases from V and 4 bases from J, with 6 bases between. CDR1 and CDR2 (germline): KGHSH, LQKENI. CDR3 protein: CASSPSRYEQYF. CDR3 nucleotide sequence: TGTGCCAGCTCACCATCGCGTTACGAGCAGTACTTC.

The chain employs TRBV10-1 and TRBJ2-3; 9 bases match TRBD2. The ends lost 4 bases at V and 2 bases at J; junction bases unmatched: 10. This CDR3 region has 17 residues. Germline CDR1 is WNHNN and CDR2 is SYGVQD (reference sequence). The CDR3 spells CASSVRIAGVNTDTQYF. Written as DNA, the CDR3 is TGCGCCAGCAGTGTACGAATAGCGGGAGTAAACACAGATACGCAGTATTTT.

This clone came up a few times. The chain joins TRBV19 to TRBJ2-1, with a possible D match to TRBD1 (6 bases). The CDR3 length is 13 residues. Trimming removed 6 bases at V and 10 bases at J, with 16 bases between. Germline V lookup: CDR1 LNHDA, CDR2 SQIVND (reference sequence). The DNA of the CDR3 is TGTGCCAGTAGAGGGGGTGGCCTCCGGGAGCAGTTCTTC. Its translation: CASRGGGLREQFF.

This clone was counted at least ten times. The chain has TRBV2 and TRBJ1-1; a possible D gene is TRBD1 (6 bases). V lost 8 bases and J 1 base, leaving 11 bases between the germline ends. Germline lookup yields CDR1 SNHLY and CDR2 FYNNEI. This CDR3 has 13 amino acids. The CDR3 spells CASETQGNTEAFF. CDR3 coding DNA: TGTGCCAGCGAGACACAGGGGAACACTGAAGCTTTCTTT.